Here is one TCR beta chain with its context. Its antigen is undetermined. These data belong to a study of OX40 agonist ivuxolimab in advanced cancers. Study as a whole: Prior checkpoint blockade (anti-PD-1, anti-PD-L1 or anti-CTLA-4) was permitted; around 40% had it. Points from the study as a whole: In the expanded peripheral T cells, antigen specificity was never determined. Nonresponders included some who also had low normalized T-cell clonal expansion. Circulating CD4+ and CD8+ T cells showed clonal expansion by week 6 at 0.1 to 3.0 mg/kg.

CDR3 length: 15 amino acids. With 0 bases removed from V and 2 bases from J, the gap between germline ends came to 12 bases. CDR1 and CDR2 (germline): GTSNPN, SVGIG (reference sequence). Using immunoSEQ multiplex PCR, the repertoire was profiled, and TCRdb retains in-frame clones only, with some absent. Among about 61,000 clones listed, about nine tenths were seen once. This receptor was obtained from an adult with an advanced solid tumor such as melanoma, head and neck, liver or kidney cancer. The sample in question was CD4+ or CD8+ T cells sorted from blood, obtained in a trial of the OX40 agonist ivuxolimab. The chain recombines TRBV30 with TRBJ2-3; D not resolved. CDR3 coding DNA: TGTGCCTGGAGTGTAGGTTTCGGCGCCACAGATACGCAGTATTTT. Translation gives CAWSVGFGATDTQYF.